This T cell receptor (beta chain) is drawn from a study of cytomegalovirus exposure and HLA in healthy donors. Note on this clone: As yet, its antigen is unknown.

Overall study findings and caveats: For presence/absence analyses, sequencing depth was assumed to be roughly uniform across donors. Investigators reported under 200 TCR beta chains as tied to cytomegalovirus.

V shed 1 base, J shed 2 bases, and the junction held 4 bases outside the gene matches. Germline CDR1 and CDR2: SGHRS and YFSETQ. The length of the CDR3 is 16 residues. Vbeta (60) and Jbeta (13) primers were used in the PCR. Measured with immunoSEQ multiplex PCR; TCRdb has only the in-frame clones, and not every one. This sample lists 96,000 or so clones; its ten largest clones have around 3.6%. The TCR sequence derives from a woman in her twenties or thirties in good health and CMV-seronegative. The sample consisted of PBMCs. J is TRBJ2-5 and V is TRBV5-1; 11 bases map to TRBD1. The CDR3 coding sequence is TGCGCCAGCAGCTTGTGGGGACAGGGGGGTCAAGAGACCCAGTACTTC. Amino acids: CASSLWGQGGQETQYF.